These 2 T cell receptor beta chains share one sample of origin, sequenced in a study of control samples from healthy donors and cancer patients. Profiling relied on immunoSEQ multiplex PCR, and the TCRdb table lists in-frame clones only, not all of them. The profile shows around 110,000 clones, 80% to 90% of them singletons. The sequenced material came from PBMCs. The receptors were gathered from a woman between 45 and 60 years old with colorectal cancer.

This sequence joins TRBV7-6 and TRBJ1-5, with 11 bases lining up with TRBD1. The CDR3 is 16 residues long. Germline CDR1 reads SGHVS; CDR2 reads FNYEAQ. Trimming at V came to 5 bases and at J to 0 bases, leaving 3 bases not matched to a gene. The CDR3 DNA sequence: TGTGCCAGCAGCCCTGGGACAGGGGGTAGCAATCAGCCCCAGCATTTT. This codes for CASSPGTGGSNQPQHF.

As DNA, the CDR3 is TGCAGCGCCTTAGACCCGGGCACACAAGAGACCCAGTACTTC. Translating it yields CSALDPGTQETQYF. The chain combines TRBV29-1 with TRBJ2-5; D is ambiguous. The CDR3 sequence is 14 residues long. Germline values: CDR1 SQVTM, CDR2 ANQGSEA. Trimming took 7 bases from V and 2 from J, leaving 17 bases between them.